This note documents a single T cell receptor beta chain sequence. Its matching antigen is unknown. The data originate from a study of CD8+CD57+ T cells in acquired aplastic anemia. Study background: The DNA of sorted CD4+ and CD8+ cells averaged approximately 3.2 ug. Overall study findings and caveats: Patients and controls shared twenty-nine CD8+ CDR3 sequences, highly expressed in patients.

Profiling that covered TCR beta VDJ and CDR3 relied on genomic DNA as its template. TCRdb reprocessed the reads via MiXCR and lists one record per CDR3 protein. The repertoire holds 55,000 to 60,000 distinct CDR3 sequences, with roughly three fifths as singletons. With 7 bases removed from V and 2 bases from J, the gap between germline ends came to 15 bases. This CDR3 has 15 amino acids. The germline V gene encodes CDR1 SNHLY and CDR2 FYNNEI. CD8+CD57+ cell expansion had been shown by flow cytometry in patients chosen for sequencing. Every one of the patients had aplastic anemia (severe, acquired). Patient blood was sampled before any therapy had been received.

The source is a human donor with aplastic anemia. Sequenced sample: sorted CD4+, CD8+, or CD8+CD57+ T cells (not recorded which) from PBMCs. The chain is built from TRBV2 and TRBJ1-5; possible D gene TRBD1, 5 bases. CDR3 protein: CASTPGAGRNQPQHF. CDR3 coding DNA: TGTGCCAGCACCCCCGGGGCAGGGCGCAATCAGCCCCAGCATTTT.